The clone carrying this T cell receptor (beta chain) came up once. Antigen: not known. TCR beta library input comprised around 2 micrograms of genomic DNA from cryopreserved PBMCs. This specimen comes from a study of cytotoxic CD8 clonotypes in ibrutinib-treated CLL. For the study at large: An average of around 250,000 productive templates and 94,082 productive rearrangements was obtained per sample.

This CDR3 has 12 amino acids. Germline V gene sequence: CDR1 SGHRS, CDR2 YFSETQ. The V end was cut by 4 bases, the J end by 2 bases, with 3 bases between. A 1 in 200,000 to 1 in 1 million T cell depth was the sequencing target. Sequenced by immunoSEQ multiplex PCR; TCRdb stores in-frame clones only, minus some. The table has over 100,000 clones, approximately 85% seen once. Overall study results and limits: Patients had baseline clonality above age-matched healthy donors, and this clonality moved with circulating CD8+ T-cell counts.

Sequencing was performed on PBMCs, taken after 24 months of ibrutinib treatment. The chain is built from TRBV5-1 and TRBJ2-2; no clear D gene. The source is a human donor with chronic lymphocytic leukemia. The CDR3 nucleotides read TGCGCCAGCAGCCCCAACACCGGGGAGCTGTTTTTT. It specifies CASSPNTGELFF.